This entry concerns a single TCR beta chain. As yet, its antigen is unknown. This record comes from a study of cytomegalovirus exposure and HLA in healthy donors. Study overall: The same platform was used for the approximately 110 validation repertoires and the approximately 670 first-cohort repertoires, a later analysis reported.

V shed 9 bases and J shed 3 bases, with 15 bases lying between them. Germline V gene sequence: CDR1 SEHNR, CDR2 FQNEAQ (reference sequence). This CDR3 is 14 amino acids long. Notes on the study in general: TCR beta chains numbering 164 were designated cytomegalovirus-associated.

Sequencing was performed with immunoSEQ multiplex PCR; in TCRdb, only in-frame clones are kept and a portion is missing. The sample shows 110,000 or so clones, about nine tenths of them seen only once. Material: PBMCs. This receptor was obtained from a woman aged 18-29 years in good health and CMV-seronegative. The chain employs TRBV7-9 and TRBJ1-5, with D perhaps matching TRBD1 (6 bases). The CDR3: CASRQDGDNQPQHF. The CDR3, as DNA: TGTGCCAGTAGACAGGACGGTGACAATCAGCCCCAGCATTTT.